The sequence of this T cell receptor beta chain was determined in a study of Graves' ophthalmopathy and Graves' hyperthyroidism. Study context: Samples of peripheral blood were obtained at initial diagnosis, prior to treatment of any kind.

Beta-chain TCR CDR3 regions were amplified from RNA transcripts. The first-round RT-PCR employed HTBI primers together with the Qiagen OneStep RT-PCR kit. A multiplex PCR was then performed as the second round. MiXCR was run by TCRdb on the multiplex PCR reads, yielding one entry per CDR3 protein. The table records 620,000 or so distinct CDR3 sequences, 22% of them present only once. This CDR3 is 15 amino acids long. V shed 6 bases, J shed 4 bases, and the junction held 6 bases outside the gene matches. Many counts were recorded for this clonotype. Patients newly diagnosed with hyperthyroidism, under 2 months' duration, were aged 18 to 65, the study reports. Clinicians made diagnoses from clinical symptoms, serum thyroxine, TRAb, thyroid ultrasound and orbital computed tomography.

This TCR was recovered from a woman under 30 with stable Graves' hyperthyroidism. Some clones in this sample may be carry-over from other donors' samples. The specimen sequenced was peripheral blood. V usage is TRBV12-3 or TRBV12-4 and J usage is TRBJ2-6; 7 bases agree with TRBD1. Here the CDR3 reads CASSHRGTGANVLTF. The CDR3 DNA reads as TGTGCCAGCAGCCACAGGGGTACGGGGGCCAACGTCCTGACTTTC.